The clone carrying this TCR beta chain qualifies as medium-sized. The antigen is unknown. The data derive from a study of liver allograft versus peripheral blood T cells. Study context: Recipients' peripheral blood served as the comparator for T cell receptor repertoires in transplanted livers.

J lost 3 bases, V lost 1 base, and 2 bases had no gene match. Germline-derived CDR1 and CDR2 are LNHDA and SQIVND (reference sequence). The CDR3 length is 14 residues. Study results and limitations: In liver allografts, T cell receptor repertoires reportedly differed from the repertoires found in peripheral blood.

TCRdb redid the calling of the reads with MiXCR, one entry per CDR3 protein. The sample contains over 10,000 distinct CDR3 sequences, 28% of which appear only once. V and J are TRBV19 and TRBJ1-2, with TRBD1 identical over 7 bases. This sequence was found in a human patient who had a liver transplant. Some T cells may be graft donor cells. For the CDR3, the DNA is TGTGCCAGTAGTATAGCAGGGACAGACTATGGCTACACCTTC. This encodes CASSIAGTDYGYTF. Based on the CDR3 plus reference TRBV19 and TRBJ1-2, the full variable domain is DGGITQSPKYLFRKEGQNVTLSCEQNLNHDAMYWYRQDPGQGLRLIYYSQIVNDFQKGDIAEGYSVSREKKESFPLTVTSAQKNPTAFYLCASSIAGTDYGYTFGSGTRLTVV.